The T cell receptor (beta chain) under discussion was sequenced for a study of blood T cell repertoires in COVID-19. Looking at the study overall: T cells, B-cell-depleted T cells, or PBMCs supplied cDNA or gDNA.

The CDR3 extends over 12 amino acids. CDR1 is LNHDA and CDR2 is SQIVND in the germline V gene (reference sequence). J was trimmed by 4 bases and V by 6 bases; bases with no gene match: 2. Assay: immunoSEQ multiplex PCR; the TCRdb copy retains only in-frame clones and omits some. The data show 210,000 or so clones, 84% seen once. The genes are TRBV19 and TRBJ1-2; TRBD1 aligns across 7 bases. The TCR was taken from a woman aged 45-65 years with active or convalescent COVID-19. Input material: peripheral blood. CDR3: CASRQGIYGYTF. The CDR3 DNA follows: TGTGCCAGTAGACAGGGGATCTATGGCTACACCTTC.